The 4 T cell receptor beta chains below were found in one sample sequenced in a study of blood T cell repertoires in COVID-19. Assay: immunoSEQ multiplex PCR; the TCRdb copy retains only in-frame clones and omits some. The sample holds around 150,000 clones, over 80% seen once. Sequenced input: PBMCs or T cells enriched from blood (not recorded which). Source of these receptors: a woman aged 35 to 49 who had recovered from COVID-19.

CDR3 DNA: TGTGCCAGCAGCTTAGAGGGGACTACCTACAATGAGCAGTTCTTC. It encodes CASSLEGTTYNEQFF. The V and J genes are TRBV11-2 and TRBJ2-1; TRBD2 agrees at 7 bases. This CDR3 comprises 15 residues. J gave up 2 bases and V 0 bases, and 1 base lay outside the gene matches. Germline V CDR1 and CDR2: SGHAT, FQNNGV. The full variable domain, rest sourced from reference TRBV11-2 and TRBJ2-1, is EAGVAQSPRYKIIEKRQSVAFWCNPISGHATLYWYQQILGQGPKLLIQFQNNGVVDDSQLPKDRFSAERLKGVDSTLKIQPAKLEDSAVYLCASSLEGTTYNEQFFGPGTRLTVL.

This chain links TRBV11-2 with TRBJ2-7, with D tentatively TRBD2 (6 bases). The CDR3 length is 19 residues. With 3 bases removed from V and 0 bases from J, the gap between germline ends came to 24 bases. CDR1 and CDR2 from the germline V gene are SGHAT and FQNNGV. The CDR3 DNA reads as TGTGCCAGCAGCTTCTCACAAGGGATTCGGGGGACGAACTCCTACGAGCAGTACTTC. Protein product: CASSFSQGIRGTNSYEQYF. The full variable domain, with the rest looked up from reference TRBV11-2 and TRBJ2-7, is EAGVAQSPRYKIIEKRQSVAFWCNPISGHATLYWYQQILGQGPKLLIQFQNNGVVDDSQLPKDRFSAERLKGVDSTLKIQPAKLEDSAVYLCASSFSQGIRGTNSYEQYFGPGTRLTVT.

This rearrangement joins TRBV4-1 to TRBJ2-2; 11 nucleotides line up with TRBD1. CDR3 length equals 15 residues. The V segment lost 4 bases and the J segment 6 bases; nucleotides outside the gene matches: 4. CDR1 and CDR2 from the germline V gene are MGHRA and YSYEKL. In DNA, the CDR3 is TGCGCCAGCAGCCCTGGACAGGGGGCCCCCGGGGAGCTGTTTTTT. Protein product: CASSPGQGAPGELFF.

The chain combines TRBV19 with TRBJ2-1, with 7 bases matching TRBD2. CDR1 LNHDA and CDR2 SQIVND come from the germline V gene (reference sequence). This CDR3 has 16 amino acids. The trim removed 1 base at V and 2 bases at J, leaving 5 bases unmatched. The CDR3: CASSIGGAGTYNEQFF. For the CDR3, the DNA is TGTGCCAGTAGTATAGGAGGAGCGGGGACCTACAATGAGCAGTTCTTC.